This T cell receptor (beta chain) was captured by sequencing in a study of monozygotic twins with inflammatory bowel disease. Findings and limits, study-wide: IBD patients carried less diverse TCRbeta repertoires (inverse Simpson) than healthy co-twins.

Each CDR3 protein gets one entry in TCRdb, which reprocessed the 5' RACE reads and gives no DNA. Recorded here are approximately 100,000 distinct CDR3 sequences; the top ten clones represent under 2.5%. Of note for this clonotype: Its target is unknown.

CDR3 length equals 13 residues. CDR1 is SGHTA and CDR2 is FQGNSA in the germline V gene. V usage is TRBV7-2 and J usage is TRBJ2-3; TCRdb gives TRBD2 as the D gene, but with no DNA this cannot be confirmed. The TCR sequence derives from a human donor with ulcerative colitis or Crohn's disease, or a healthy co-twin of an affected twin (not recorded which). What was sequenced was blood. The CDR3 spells CASSPPSPDTQYF.